This T cell receptor beta chain derives from a study of identical twins. Study-wide results and caveats: Excess sharing between twins was weaker in beta out-of-frame sequences. Those out-of-frame alpha sequences shared by twins showed an excess of low generation probability.

This clonotype showed up many times. Its target is unknown. TCRdb ran MiXCR on the 5' RACE reads and lists one entry per CDR3 protein. The sample records approximately 240,000 distinct CDR3 sequences, over 12% being singletons. Germline CDR1 is SGHAT and CDR2 is FQNNGV. The trim removed 4 bases at V and 0 bases at J, leaving 8 bases unmatched. The CDR3 totals 18 residues. Sequencing was carried out using memory (CD45RO+) T cells sorted from blood. This receptor was obtained from a woman aged 18-29 years in good health. The chain employs TRBV11-2 and TRBJ2-3; 12 nucleotides align to TRBD2. The CDR3 is CASSSRLAGETSTDTQYF. CDR3 in DNA: TGTGCCAGCAGCTCGAGACTAGCGGGAGAAACTAGCACAGATACGCAGTATTTT.